This T cell receptor (beta chain) was sequenced during a study of early T cells in non-severe SARS-CoV-2 infection. In regard to this clonotype: Its specificity is unknown.

Findings and limits, study-wide: VDJdb matching, biased toward anti-spike CD8 responses, missed private and CD4 specificities.

As part of library construction, unique molecular identifiers were attached to individual cDNA molecules. MiXCR, applied by TCRdb to the 5' RACE reads, yields one record per CDR3 protein. The sample has some 81,000 distinct CDR3 sequences; over 9% are singletons. This TCR derives from an adult who was a healthcare worker with PCR-confirmed SARS-CoV-2 infection or an uninfected control (not recorded which). The sample consisted of whole blood.

The CDR3 reads CASSSGATYEQYF. The CDR3 region has the DNA TGTGCCAGCAGTAGCGGGGCGACCTACGAGCAGTACTTC. The chain combines TRBV6-1 with TRBJ2-7, with 7 bases matching TRBD2. V was clipped by 5 bases and J by 2 bases; unmatched bases: 3. This CDR3 comprises 13 residues. CDR1 is MNHNS, CDR2 SASEGT, per germline.